This paragraph reports one T cell receptor beta chain. The source of the sample is a study of graft-versus-host responses after intestinal transplantation. Method: immunoSEQ multiplex PCR; TCRdb's copy keeps in-frame clones and lacks some. The sample has roughly 12,000 clones, approximately 82% seen once; the top ten hold around half. The receptor was derived from a human patient who received an intestinal transplant, so some T cells may come from the graft donor. The sequenced sample was PBMCs, obtained roughly 130 days after transplant.

CDR3 amino acids: CASSASGGSGNTIYF. The CDR3 nucleotides read TGTGCCAGCAGCGCCTCGGGGGGGTCTGGAAACACCATATATTTT. This chain links TRBV9 with TRBJ1-3, with D perhaps matching TRBD1 (5 bases). CDR3 size: 15 residues. CDR1 is SGDLS and CDR2 is YYNGEE in the germline V gene. Trimming took off 3 bases at V and 1 base at J, with 11 bases between the two ends.